Described below is a single TCR beta chain sequence and its context. The sample is drawn from a study of blood T cell repertoires in COVID-19. The data were produced by immunoSEQ multiplex PCR, yet TCRdb's version contains in-frame clones alone and is incomplete. The sample includes 400,000 to 450,000 clones, 85% to 90% of them seen just once. The CDR3 totals 15 residues. Trimming took 4 bases from V and 2 from J; bases not matched to a gene: 3. The germline V gene encodes CDR1 ENHRY and CDR2 SYGVKD. Sequencing used PBMCs or T cells enriched from blood (not recorded which). The sequence was collected from a man aged 25 to 40 who had recovered from COVID-19. The V and J genes are TRBV10-3 and TRBJ2-3; 10 bases are a match to TRBD2. The CDR3 sequence: CAISASGRDTDTQYF. The DNA for the CDR3 is TGTGCCATCAGTGCCAGCGGGAGGGACACAGATACGCAGTATTTT.